This TCR beta chain was profiled in a study of cytomegalovirus exposure and HLA in healthy donors. Study-level results: A link between a missense DCLRE1C variant and TCR beta V- and J-gene trimming emerged from a later analysis. Presence/absence analyses took donor sequencing depth as roughly uniform. A later analysis showed TCR association rates differing by HLA locus, peaking at DRB1 and lowest at HLA-C.

The PCR contained 60 Vbeta and 13 Jbeta primers. Some clones are missing from TCRdb's copy, which holds only in-frame ones; the method was immunoSEQ multiplex PCR. The table has 140,000 to 150,000 clones, roughly 85% seen once. As for this clone: The antigen remains unidentified.

CDR3 length: 15 residues. CDR1 LNHDA and CDR2 SQIVND come from the germline V gene (reference sequence). The ends were cut back, 5 bases at V and 0 bases at J, with 13 bases in the middle. The sample taken for sequencing was PBMCs. This chain connects TRBV19 to TRBJ1-2; no firm D call. This receptor was taken from a male donor in good health and CMV-seronegative. In DNA, the CDR3 is TGTGCCAGTAGTGTTACAGTCACAGCTAACTATGGCTACACCTTC. Translating it yields CASSVTVTANYGYTF.